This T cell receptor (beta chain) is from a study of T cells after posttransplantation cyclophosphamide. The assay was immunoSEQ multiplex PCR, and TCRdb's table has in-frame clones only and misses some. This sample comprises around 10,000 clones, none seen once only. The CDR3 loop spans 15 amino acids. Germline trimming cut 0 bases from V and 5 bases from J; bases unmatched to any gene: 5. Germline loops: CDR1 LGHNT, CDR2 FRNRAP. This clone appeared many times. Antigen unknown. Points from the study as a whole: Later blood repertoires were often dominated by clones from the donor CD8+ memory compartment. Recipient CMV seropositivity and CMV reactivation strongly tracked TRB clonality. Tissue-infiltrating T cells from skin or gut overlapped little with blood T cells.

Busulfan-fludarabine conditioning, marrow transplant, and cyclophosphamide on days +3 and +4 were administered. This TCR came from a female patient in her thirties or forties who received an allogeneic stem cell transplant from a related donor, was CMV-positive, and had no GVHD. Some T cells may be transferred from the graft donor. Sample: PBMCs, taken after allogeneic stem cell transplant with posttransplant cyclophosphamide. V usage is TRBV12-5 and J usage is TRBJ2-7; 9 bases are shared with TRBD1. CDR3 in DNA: TGTGCTAGTGGTTTGGTCGGACAGGGGACCCACGAGCAGTACTTC. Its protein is CASGLVGQGTHEQYF.